Listed here are 29 T cell receptor beta chains from one sample, sequenced in a study of blood T cell repertoires in COVID-19. TCRdb's copy holds only in-frame clones and misses some; the assay was immunoSEQ multiplex PCR. The sample includes about 210,000 clones, under 95% of them seen just once. Sequencing input: peripheral blood. The receptor source for this set is a man aged 25-45 years with acute or convalescent COVID-19.

The chain recombines TRBV18 with TRBJ2-1, with a tentative D call TRBD2 (6 bases). The germline V gene encodes CDR1 KGHSH and CDR2 LQKENI. This CDR3 region has 13 residues. V was clipped by 3 bases and J by 6 bases, with 9 bases between them. CDR3 in amino acids: CASSPTSGNEQFF. DNA of the CDR3: TGTGCCAGCTCACCGACTAGTGGCAATGAGCAGTTCTTC.

This clone was seen just once. The chain recombines TRBV4-1 with TRBJ2-1; 8 nucleotides line up with TRBD1. This CDR3 contains 17 residues. V lost 3 bases to trimming and J lost 6 bases; unmatched junction nucleotides: 13. In germline, CDR1 is MGHRA, CDR2 YSYEKL. The CDR3 loop is CASSHPDPRGRSNEQFF. The CDR3 coding sequence is TGCGCCAGCAGCCACCCCGACCCCAGGGGGCGATCCAATGAGCAGTTCTTC.

The sample holds many counts of this clone. V usage is TRBV7-3 and J usage is TRBJ1-1; 8 positions match TRBD1. CDR3 length: 14 residues. The germline V gene encodes CDR1 SGHTA and CDR2 FQGTGA. V lost 4 bases and J lost 3; bases outside the gene matches: 4. The CDR3 DNA is TGTGCCAGCAGCTCCCTGGACAGGGACACTGAAGCTTTCTTT. Translation: CASSSLDRDTEAFF.

The chain carries TRBV6-1 and TRBJ1-1; D is possibly TRBD1 (6 bases). Germline V gives CDR1 MNHNS, CDR2 SASEGT. The ends were cut back, 2 bases at V and 1 base at J, with 8 bases in the middle. The CDR3 extends over 14 amino acids. DNA of the CDR3: TGTGCCAGCAGTGAAAACAGGGCGAACACTGAAGCTTTCTTT. It is translated as CASSENRANTEAFF.

This chain's CDR3 is CASSLNRARYNEQFF. CDR3 sequence (DNA): TGTGCCAGCAGCTTAAACAGGGCCAGGTACAATGAGCAGTTCTTC. The V and J genes are TRBV7-9 and TRBJ2-1; D perhaps matches TRBD1 (6 bases). Germline lookup yields CDR1 SEHNR and CDR2 FQNEAQ (reference sequence). This CDR3 has 15 residues. Trimming removed 2 bases at V and 4 bases at J, with 12 bases between. The full variable domain, its missing parts supplied by reference TRBV7-9 and TRBJ2-1, is DTGVSQNPRHKITKRGQNVTFRCDPISEHNRLYWYRQTLGQGPEFLTYFQNEAQLEKSRLLSDRFSAERPKGSFSTLEIQRTEQGDSAMYLCASSLNRARYNEQFFGPGTRLTVL.

The chain has TRBV9 and TRBJ1-4; 7 bases are shared with TRBD1. CDR1 and CDR2 (germline): SGDLS, YYNGEE. The CDR3 is made up of 14 amino acids. The V gene end was trimmed by 3 bases and the J gene end by 11 bases; junction bases not matched to a gene: 10. The CDR3, as DNA: TGTGCCAGCAGCGCCCGACAGGGAATGGAGAAACTGTTTTTT. Translation: CASSARQGMEKLFF.

The V call is TRBV28, the J call TRBJ2-7; 9 nucleotides agree with TRBD2. Germline V gene data show CDR1 as MDHEN and CDR2 as SYDVKM. With 4 bases clipped from V and 3 bases from J, the junction kept 4 bases outside the gene matches. The CDR3 runs 14 residues. Written as DNA, the CDR3 is TGTGCCAGCAGTTCGGGACTAGCAATCTACGAGCAGTACTTC. It translates to CASSSGLAIYEQYF.

The chain couples TRBV12-3 or TRBV12-4 to TRBJ2-7; perhaps TRBD2 as D (5 bases). The CDR3 contains 13 residues. The V end lost 6 bases, the J end lost 1 base, and 10 bases lay between the germline ends. CDR3 sequence reads: CASRLVGSYEQYF. For the CDR3, the DNA is TGTGCCAGCAGACTAGTAGGGTCCTACGAGCAGTACTTC.

The chain links TRBV5-6 to TRBJ1-6, with TRBD1 identical over 9 bases. In germline, CDR1 is SGHDT, CDR2 YYEEEE. With V trimmed by 5 bases and J by 7 bases, 10 bases remained unmatched. The CDR3 length is 16 residues. The CDR3 DNA sequence: TGTGCCAGCAGTCATTATGGGACAGGGATAAATTCACCCCTCCACTTT. Protein: CASSHYGTGINSPLHF.

V and J are TRBV5-4 and TRBJ1-1, with TRBD1 matching 9 bases. Looked up from germline, CDR1 is SGHNT and CDR2 is YYREEE (reference sequence). V shed 4 bases and J 4 bases; nucleotides not matched to a gene: 11. The CDR3 runs to 16 residues. The CDR3, as DNA: TGTGCCAGCAGCCGGCCACCGGGACAGGGAACCACTGAAGCTTTCTTT. Amino acids: CASSRPPGQGTTEAFF.

V usage is TRBV6-2 or TRBV6-3 and J usage is TRBJ1-1; TRBD1 might be the D (5 bases). The germline V gene encodes CDR1 MNHEY and CDR2 SVGEGT. Trimming removed 2 bases at V and 0 bases at J, with 7 bases between. CDR3 length: 14 amino acids. The CDR3 bases are TGTGCCAGCAGTTACCAAGGGGTGAACACTGAAGCTTTCTTT. Amino acid sequence: CASSYQGVNTEAFF.

This clone has only one observation. In DNA, the CDR3 is TGTGCCAGCAGCTTGGTAGAAAGGAACACTGAAGCTTTCTTT. Protein sequence: CASSLVERNTEAFF. The rearrangement joins TRBV5-4 to TRBJ1-1; D gene unclear. CDR1 is SGHNT, CDR2 YYREEE, per germline (reference sequence). With 0 bases removed from V and 1 base from J, the gap between germline ends came to 7 bases. This CDR3 is built from 14 residues.

This chain joins TRBV28 and TRBJ1-1; a possible D gene is TRBD1 (5 bases). Trimming shortened V by 9 bases and J by 9 bases, and 11 bases separated the two germline ends. CDR1 is MDHEN, CDR2 SYDVKM, per germline. The CDR3 consists of 10 residues. Here the CDR3 reads CASENRKAFF. Here the CDR3 DNA reads TGTGCCAGTGAAAACAGGAAAGCTTTCTTT.

The chain recombines TRBV24-1 with TRBJ2-5, with D perhaps matching TRBD2 (5 bases). V lost 3 bases and J 5 bases, leaving 9 bases between the germline ends. The CDR3 is made up of 13 amino acids. CDR1 KGHDR and CDR2 SFDVKD come from the germline V gene. The CDR3 loop is CATSDARGETQYF. Here the CDR3 DNA reads TGTGCCACCAGTGATGCCCGAGGGGAGACCCAGTACTTC.

The V and J genes are TRBV2 and TRBJ1-1, with D unresolved. With 3 bases removed from V and 4 bases from J, the gap between germline ends came to 9 bases. This CDR3 region has 13 residues. Germline-derived CDR1 and CDR2 are SNHLY and FYNNEI. CDR3 amino acids: CASSDTHFTEAFF. In DNA form, the CDR3 reads TGTGCCAGCAGTGATACTCACTTCACTGAAGCTTTCTTT.

The V gene is TRBV24-1, the J gene TRBJ2-5, with a weak D call TRBD2 (5 bases). CDR1 and CDR2 from the germline V gene are KGHDR and SFDVKD. The V and J ends lost 6 bases and 4 bases respectively, with 8 bases between them. This CDR3 spans 12 amino acids. The CDR3 DNA reads TGTGCCACCAGTCATGAGGGAGAGACCCAGTACTTC. Its translation is CATSHEGETQYF.

The chain is built from TRBV9 and TRBJ2-7; 11 nucleotides align to TRBD2. CDR1 is SGDLS, CDR2 YYNGEE, per germline. V trimming: 3 bases; J trimming: 5 bases; junction bases outside the gene matches: 10. The CDR3 contains 16 residues. CDR3 amino acids: CASSGRLAGSIHEQYF. CDR3 nucleotide sequence: TGTGCCAGCAGCGGAAGACTAGCGGGATCAATCCACGAGCAGTACTTC.

V gene TRBV11-3 combines with J gene TRBJ2-2, with a weak D call TRBD1 (6 bases). Germline V CDR1 and CDR2: SGHNT, YENEEA. Trimming left V 2 bases short and J 5 bases short, with 6 bases between. This CDR3 region has 13 residues. This CDR3 reads CASSLQGTGELFF. Written as DNA, the CDR3 is TGTGCCAGCAGCTTACAGGGGACCGGGGAGCTGTTTTTT.

The V call is TRBV5-1, the J call TRBJ2-2, with unresolved D. CDR1 and CDR2 from the germline V gene are SGHRS and YFSETQ. This CDR3 spans 14 amino acids. V was shortened by 0 bases and J by 6 bases, with 9 bases between the two germline ends. The CDR3 DNA follows: TGCGCCAGCAGCTTGGATGGCAGTCCCGGGGAGCTGTTTTTT. Protein sequence: CASSLDGSPGELFF.

The chain recombines TRBV7-3 with TRBJ2-2; D unclear. In germline, CDR1 is SGHTA, CDR2 FQGTGA. CDR3 length: 14 amino acids. Trimming pared 1 base from V and 2 bases from J, leaving 5 bases between. CDR3 sequence (DNA): TGTGCCAGCAGCTTAAATCCAAACACCGGGGAGCTGTTTTTT. It encodes CASSLNPNTGELFF.

The CDR3 reads CASSYGQGSSPLHF. The CDR3 DNA reads as TGTGCCAGCAGTTACGGACAGGGATCTTCACCCCTCCACTTT. This chain uses TRBV6-5 with TRBJ1-6; TRBD1 matches at 8 bases. Germline trimming cut 2 bases from V and 9 bases from J; bases unmatched to any gene: 3. The CDR3 sequence is 14 residues long. The germline V gene encodes CDR1 MNHEY and CDR2 SVGAGI.

V and J are TRBV4-1 and TRBJ2-7; 9 bases are shared with TRBD2. The germline V gene has CDR1 MGHRA and CDR2 YSYEKL. With V trimmed by 5 bases and J by 2 bases, 10 bases remained unmatched. This CDR3 is built from 16 residues. CDR3 bases: TGCGCCAGCAGCTCTCAGGGCGGGGGGGTTACCTACGAGCAGTACTTC. This codes for CASSSQGGGVTYEQYF.

In nucleotides, the CDR3 is TGTGCCAGCAGCCAAGAGGGTAGCAAGGCAGATACGCAGTATTTT. Translation: CASSQEGSKADTQYF. The chain joins TRBV3-1 (or the pseudogene TRBV3-2) to TRBJ2-3; the D is unclear. Germline CDR1 and CDR2: LGHDT and YNNKEL (reference sequence). Trimming took off 0 bases at V and 4 bases at J, with 11 bases between the two ends. This CDR3 has 15 residues.

The V and J genes are TRBV9 and TRBJ2-7; 7 nucleotides line up with TRBD2. Trimming took 3 bases from V and 7 from J; bases not matched to a gene: 7. Germline V CDR1 and CDR2: SGDLS, YYNGEE. The CDR3 totals 13 residues. The chain's CDR3 is CASSGRWGGEQYF. CDR3 nucleotide sequence: TGTGCCAGCAGCGGAAGATGGGGGGGTGAGCAGTACTTC. Combining the CDR3 with reference TRBV9 and TRBJ2-7 gives the whole variable domain DSGVTQTPKHLITATGQRVTLRCSPRSGDLSVYWYQQSLDQGLQFLIQYYNGEERAKGNILERFSAQQFPDLHSELNLSSLELGDSALYFCASSGRWGGEQYFGPGTRLTVT.

This clone has just one count. V gene TRBV6-5 combines with J gene TRBJ1-2; a possible D gene is TRBD1 (6 bases). Looked up from germline, CDR1 is MNHEY and CDR2 is SVGAGI. The CDR3 contains 13 residues. V dropped 4 bases and J dropped 6 bases, with 12 bases sitting between them. The CDR3 DNA follows: TGTGCCAGCAGTTTCAGGGGACCGAATGGCTACACCTTC. Protein sequence: CASSFRGPNGYTF.

V usage is TRBV14 and J usage is TRBJ2-5, with D possibly being TRBD1 (5 bases). CDR3 length: 15 residues. Trimming removed 4 bases at V and 0 bases at J, with 12 bases between. Germline CDR1 and CDR2: SGHDN and FVKESK. The CDR3 is CASSPGIGYQETQYF. The CDR3 DNA is TGTGCCAGCAGCCCAGGGATAGGGTACCAAGAGACCCAGTACTTC. Complete variable domain (other parts from reference TRBV14 and TRBJ2-5): EAGVTQFPSHSVIEKGQTVTLRCDPISGHDNLYWYRRVMGKEIKFLLHFVKESKQDESGMPNNRFLAERTGGTYSTLKVQPAELEDSGVYFCASSPGIGYQETQYFGPGTRLLVL.

This clone appeared once. The CDR3 here is CASKLVGTGELFF. CDR3 coding DNA: TGTGCCAGCAAACTAGTGGGCACCGGGGAGCTGTTTTTT. The chain has TRBV28 and TRBJ2-2; D possibly corresponds to TRBD2 (5 bases). CDR3 length equals 13 residues. Germline V CDR1 and CDR2: MDHEN, SYDVKM. V gave up 7 bases and J gave up 4 bases, with 10 bases separating them.

The rearrangement uses TRBV15 and TRBJ2-1, with 9 bases fitting TRBD2. V trimming: 9 bases; J trimming: 5 bases; junction bases outside the gene matches: 5. CDR1 is LNHNV and CDR2 is YYDKDF in the germline V gene (reference sequence). The CDR3 spans 13 residues. CDR3 amino acids: CATASGIDNEQFF. The CDR3 nucleotides are TGTGCCACTGCTAGCGGGATAGACAATGAGCAGTTCTTC.

This chain joins TRBV3-1 (or the pseudogene TRBV3-2) and TRBJ1-1, with a possible D match to TRBD1 (6 bases). Germline V CDR1 and CDR2: LGHDT, YNNKEL (reference sequence). V gave up 4 bases and J gave up 4 bases, with 13 bases separating them. The CDR3 extends over 14 amino acids. DNA for the CDR3: TGTGCCAGCAGCCCACAACAGGGTGGCACTGAAGCTTTCTTT. Residues: CASSPQQGGTEAFF.